This is a list of T cell receptor beta chains from one sample in a study of Graves' ophthalmopathy and Graves' hyperthyroidism. TCRdb itself ran the multiplex PCR reads through MiXCR, one entry per CDR3 protein. This sample has approximately 540,000 distinct CDR3 sequences, with 35% to 45% found just once. The sample comprised peripheral blood or thyroid tissue (not recorded which). The receptors were gathered from an adult man with Graves' hyperthyroidism. CDR3s include the opening cysteine and the closing phenylalanine or tryptophan. D genes are given only for firm matches. The size field is filled for only some rows; it gives once, few, many or a size class.

v_gene,j_gene,d_gene,abundance,CDR3aa,CDR3nt
TRBV15,TRBJ2-5,TRBD2,NA,CATSSLLAGEGKTQYF,TGTGCCACCAGCAGTTTACTCGCGGGGGAAGGGAAGACCCAGTACTTC
TRBV2,TRBJ1-1,NA,NA,CASSPYGEAFF,TGTGCCAGCAGTCCCTACGGCGAAGCTTTCTTT
TRBV12-3/TRBV12-4,TRBJ1-5,NA,many,CASSLGSTFDQPQHF,TGTGCCAGCAGTTTAGGCAGTACATTCGATCAGCCCCAGCATTTT
TRBV7-9,TRBJ1-3,TRBD1,few,CASSLTGASGNTIYF,TGTGCCAGCAGTTTAACAGGGGCCTCTGGAAACACCATATATTTT
TRBV7-9,TRBJ1-4,NA,many,CASSLGGGNEKLFF,TGTGCCAGCAGCTTAGGAGGCGGGAATGAAAAACTGTTTTTT
TRBV5-6,TRBJ2-5,NA,many,CASRRTQETQYF,TGTGCCAGCAGACGGACCCAAGAGACCCAGTACTTC
TRBV12-3/TRBV12-4,TRBJ2-5,NA,many,CASSLSWGAEETQYF,TGTGCCAGCAGTTTGAGCTGGGGGGCAGAAGAGACCCAGTACTTC
TRBV10-3,TRBJ2-3,NA,few,CAIKFSDTQYF,TGTGCCATCAAATTTTCAGATACGCAGTATTTT
TRBV6-1,TRBJ1-5,NA,few,CASSEIGTRTLYSNQPQHF,TGTGCCAGCAGTGAAATCGGGACACGGACTTTATATAGCAATCAGCCCCAGCATTTT
TRBV5-1,TRBJ1-2,NA,once,CASSSGTGYTF,TGCGCCAGCAGCTCCGGGACAGGCTACACCTTC
TRBV24-1,TRBJ1-4,NA,NA,CATRDGNDNEKLFF,TGTGCCACCAGGGACGGTAACGATAATGAAAAACTGTTTTTT
TRBV25-1,TRBJ2-5,TRBD1,many,CASRTGGGTSETQYF,TGTGCCAGCAGAACAGGGGGAGGAACGAGTGAGACCCAGTACTTC
TRBV15,TRBJ2-5,TRBD1,NA,CASSPITGTGGGETQYF,TGTGCCAGCAGCCCGATTACCGGGACAGGGGGCGGGGAGACCCAGTACTTC
TRBV5-1,TRBJ2-5,NA,many,CASTAQETQYF,TGCGCCAGCACCGCCCAAGAGACCCAGTACTTC
TRBV20-1,TRBJ1-1,NA,many,CSALPGHRNMNTEAFF,TGCAGTGCCCTCCCGGGACATAGGAACATGAACACTGAAGCTTTCTTT
TRBV7-3,TRBJ2-1,TRBD2,NA,CASSLKALAGGPNEQFF,TGTGCCAGCAGCTTAAAGGCCCTAGCGGGAGGGCCTAATGAGCAGTTCTTC
TRBV12-3/TRBV12-4,TRBJ1-2,TRBD1,many,CASRETGLGDYGYTF,TGTGCCAGCAGGGAGACAGGGTTGGGCGATTATGGCTACACCTTC
TRBV6-4,TRBJ2-3,TRBD2,NA,CASSEAGGTDTQYF,TGTGCCAGCAGTGAAGCGGGAGGGACAGATACGCAGTATTTT
TRBV20-1,TRBJ2-7,TRBD2,NA,CSARRGLLAGINEQYF,TGCAGTGCTAGAAGAGGGTTACTAGCGGGAATAAACGAGCAGTACTTC
TRBV24-1,TRBJ2-2,TRBD1,few,CATSDLTGGAATGELFF,TGTGCCACCAGTGACTTGACAGGGGGCGCGGCCACCGGGGAGCTGTTTTTT
TRBV7-2,TRBJ2-7,NA,NA,CAGSPTGTDPYEQYF,TGTGCCGGCAGCCCAACCGGGACCGACCCCTACGAGCAGTACTTC
TRBV5-1,TRBJ1-2,NA,NA,CASSARQETYGYTF,TGCGCCAGCAGCGCTCGACAGGAAACTTATGGCTACACCTTC
TRBV2,TRBJ1-2,TRBD1,many,CASSEMGQGTDGYTF,TGTGCCAGCAGTGAAATGGGACAGGGGACCGATGGCTACACCTTC
TRBV29-1,TRBJ2-7,TRBD1,NA,CSGGQATYEQYF,TGCAGCGGGGGACAGGCAACCTACGAGCAGTACTTC
TRBV7-9,TRBJ2-5,TRBD2,few,CASSLPVPSSGKGNSREAQYF,TGTGCCAGCAGCTTACCAGTTCCATCTAGCGGGAAGGGAAACAGTCGAGAGGCCCAGTACTTC
TRBV6-6,TRBJ2-7,NA,many,CASSYSSVVSEQYF,TGTGCCAGCAGTTACTCTTCGGTGGTTTCTGAGCAGTACTTC
TRBV5-1,TRBJ2-5,NA,few,CASSLALGKQETQYF,TGCGCCAGCAGCTTGGCGTTGGGGAAACAAGAGACCCAGTACTTC
TRBV5-1,TRBJ2-7,TRBD2,many,CASSSASGTATYEQYF,TGCGCCAGCAGCTCTGCTAGCGGGACAGCTACCTACGAGCAGTACTTC